Listed below are T cell receptor beta chains from one sample, sequenced in a study of regulatory T cells in long-lasting Graves disease. TCRdb reanalysed the multiplex PCR reads using MiXCR and keeps one entry per CDR3 protein. The sample carries around 500,000 distinct CDR3 sequences, about 12% recorded once. This sample also belongs to another study, concerning T cells in Graves' hyperthyroidism and ophthalmopathy.

This sample comprised peripheral blood mononuclear cells (PBMCs), obtained at new diagnosis, from a patient treated with antithyroid drugs. All receptors derive from a woman aged 25 to 39 with Graves disease. Each CDR3 is given without its conserved first and last residue. Part of the rows lack a size; the others show once, few, many or a class for expanded clones.

clone size: many; V gene: TRBV12-3/TRBV12-4; CDR3 protein: ASSRGLAGVSSSGELF
clone size: NA; V gene: TRBV5-1; CDR3 protein: ASSLDIGSSYEQY
clone size: many; V gene: TRBV3-1; CDR3 protein: ASSQAGVNQPQH
clone size: few; V gene: TRBV9; CDR3 protein: ASSVVTGVNTEAF
clone size: NA; V gene: TRBV29-1; CDR3 protein: SVEPSGRDEQF
clone size: many; V gene: TRBV5-4; CDR3 protein: ASSLGQTTGEAF
clone size: NA; V gene: TRBV7-9; CDR3 protein: ASSFWTSGEYEQY
clone size: many; V gene: TRBV6-2/TRBV6-3; CDR3 protein: ASSYQGSYEQY
clone size: many; V gene: TRBV3-1; CDR3 protein: ASSRLAGGTEAF
clone size: few; V gene: TRBV28; CDR3 protein: ASSLDLLAGNINEQF
clone size: many; V gene: TRBV29-1; CDR3 protein: SVGIGYSTDTQY
clone size: many; V gene: TRBV2; CDR3 protein: ASRTDLNTEAF
clone size: NA; V gene: TRBV6-2/TRBV6-3; CDR3 protein: ASSRPYEQY
clone size: few; V gene: TRBV20-1; CDR3 protein: SARDLGGDGYGYT
clone size: many; V gene: TRBV19; CDR3 protein: ASSNQGRGGSTEAF
clone size: many; V gene: TRBV6-1; CDR3 protein: ASSGAESSYEQY
clone size: many; V gene: TRBV6-1; CDR3 protein: ASTGHTTGELF
clone size: many; V gene: TRBV20-1; CDR3 protein: SLRASRGTGELF
clone size: NA; V gene: TRBV6-1; CDR3 protein: ASSLRSLRDITRFQY
clone size: many; V gene: TRBV7-2; CDR3 protein: ASSLSRARSYEQY
clone size: many; V gene: TRBV30; CDR3 protein: AWSPPIPGRLFSYEQY
clone size: many; V gene: TRBV2; CDR3 protein: ASRGPGLYEQY
clone size: many; V gene: TRBV28; CDR3 protein: ASSPWGTGRTEAF
clone size: NA; V gene: TRBV6-1; CDR3 protein: ATPSPRWTGREKNTEAF
clone size: NA; V gene: TRBV10-2; CDR3 protein: ASIYSLSKNIQY
clone size: many; V gene: TRBV3-1; CDR3 protein: ASSQVRTSVYNEQF
clone size: many; V gene: TRBV29-1; CDR3 protein: SVEDQGSGKLF
clone size: few; V gene: TRBV7-9; CDR3 protein: ASSPWGMNTEAF
clone size: many; V gene: TRBV7-8; CDR3 protein: ASSLFVTDNQPQH
clone size: NA; V gene: TRBV27; CDR3 protein: ASSFFASTDTQY
clone size: many; V gene: TRBV7-8; CDR3 protein: ASSLIAQGSVAF
clone size: few; V gene: TRBV19; CDR3 protein: ASSIDHGGSSYEQY
clone size: few; V gene: TRBV7-2; CDR3 protein: ASSLLSPGHIQY
clone size: many; V gene: TRBV7-8; CDR3 protein: ASSLFSSSYNEQF
clone size: few; V gene: TRBV20-1; CDR3 protein: SARGAGMGNTIY
clone size: many; V gene: TRBV29-1; CDR3 protein: SVDQGYEQY
clone size: many; V gene: TRBV7-2; CDR3 protein: ASSLARSGEAF
clone size: many; V gene: TRBV28; CDR3 protein: ASRLGLSNEQF
clone size: many; V gene: TRBV10-3; CDR3 protein: ASKGSGNTIY
clone size: few; V gene: TRBV14; CDR3 protein: ASSQTRQATYNSPLH
clone size: many; V gene: TRBV12-3/TRBV12-4; CDR3 protein: ASSLLAANTEAF
clone size: NA; V gene: TRBV15; CDR3 protein: ATSRQGGGNQPQH
clone size: few; V gene: TRBV18; CDR3 protein: ASSPQGMGEKLF
clone size: many; V gene: TRBV27; CDR3 protein: ASSLSSGRLSYEQY
clone size: many; V gene: TRBV10-2; CDR3 protein: ASSDVDTEAF
clone size: many; V gene: TRBV27; CDR3 protein: ASSSPGQGRTEAF